This passage covers 28 T cell receptor beta chains from one sample sequenced in a study of T cell responses to AZD1222 COVID-19 vaccine. The method was immunoSEQ multiplex PCR; TCRdb's version includes in-frame clones alone and lacks a portion of them. The data contain about 150,000 clones, 90% of them singletons. The sequenced sample was peripheral blood, obtained on day 0 of AZD1222 vaccination. These receptor sequences come from an adult in good health.

J is TRBJ2-1 and V is TRBV5-1, with TRBD2 matching 13 bases. Germline V gene sequence: CDR1 SGHRS, CDR2 YFSETQ. This CDR3 is built from 15 residues. With V trimmed by 2 bases and J by 8 bases, 4 bases remained unmatched. This CDR3 reads CASSFTSGGAHEQFF. CDR3 nucleotides: TGCGCCAGCAGCTTCACTAGCGGGGGGGCGCATGAGCAGTTCTTC.

Written as DNA, the CDR3 is TGTGCCAGCAGCTCCACGTTATACTTAGTTGGGAAGGGGCAGTTCTTC. Protein product: CASSSTLYLVGKGQFF. The chain recombines TRBV21-1 with TRBJ2-1. TRBV21-1 corresponds to a pseudogene. The CDR3 is 16 residues long.

The chain joins TRBV4-1 to TRBJ1-1, with a possible D match to TRBD1 (5 bases). Germline V CDR1 and CDR2: MGHRA, YSYEKL. The CDR3 loop spans 15 amino acids. Trimming removed 0 bases from V and 4 bases from J, with 12 bases in between. CDR3 in DNA: TGCGCCAGCAGCCAAGACGGGGGAAGGGGCACTGAAGCTTTCTTT. Its translation is CASSQDGGRGTEAFF.

The chain employs TRBV29-1 and TRBJ1-1; a possible D gene is TRBD1 (5 bases). Trimming removed 2 bases at V and 5 bases at J, with 15 bases between. Germline V lookup: CDR1 SQVTM, CDR2 ANQGSEA. There are 14 residues in the CDR3. CDR3 sequence reads: CSVELRQRGTEAFF. CDR3 DNA sequence: TGCAGCGTTGAATTGCGACAGCGGGGGACTGAAGCTTTCTTT.

The chain links TRBV20-1 to TRBJ1-1; D is uncertain. The CDR3 is 9 residues long. The V and J ends lost 5 bases and 10 bases respectively, with 8 bases between them. CDR1 DFQATT and CDR2 SNEGSKA come from the germline V gene (reference sequence). In DNA, the CDR3 is TGCAGTGCTCCACGAAGAGCTTTCTTT. The encoded protein is CSAPRRAFF.

This clone has a handful of counts. The CDR3 sequence is CASSLFGAGGLETQYF. The DNA for the CDR3 is TGTGCCAGCAGTTTATTTGGGGCGGGGGGTCTTGAGACCCAGTACTTC. The chain uses TRBV27 and TRBJ2-5, with 8 bases that match TRBD2. The length of the CDR3 is 16 residues. CDR1 and CDR2 (germline): MNHEY, SMNVEV (reference sequence). Germline trimming cut 1 base from V and 5 bases from J; bases unmatched to any gene: 9.

This chain uses TRBV15 with TRBJ2-3, with 13 bases that match TRBD2. Trimming removed 0 bases from V and 3 bases from J; junction bases left unmatched: 3. This CDR3 has 17 residues. CDR1 and CDR2 (germline): LNHNV, YYDKDF (reference sequence). The CDR3 nucleotides are TGTGCCACCAGCAGAGATGTGGGACTAGCGGGGACAGATACGCAGTATTTT. Residues: CATSRDVGLAGTDTQYF. Variable domain in full (rest from reference TRBV15 and TRBJ2-3): DAMVIQNPRYQVTQFGKPVTLSCSQTLNHNVMYWYQQKSSQAPKLLFHYYDKDFNNEADTPDNFQSRRPNTSFCFLDIRSPGLGDTAMYLCATSRDVGLAGTDTQYFGPGTRLTVL.

The chain employs TRBV28 and TRBJ1-4, with 10 bases that match TRBD1. The CDR3 is 18 amino acids. Germline CDR1 and CDR2: MDHEN and SYDVKM. The junction had 10 bases not matched to a gene; V was cut back by 6 bases and J by 0 bases. The CDR3 spells CASRPPWDRGSTNEKLFF. For the CDR3, the DNA is TGTGCCAGCAGGCCGCCGTGGGACAGGGGATCAACTAATGAAAAACTGTTTTTT.

The gene calls are TRBV25-1 and TRBJ1-1; weak D call: TRBD1 (5 bases). The CDR3 extends over 15 amino acids. Germline CDR1 reads MGHDK; CDR2 reads SYGVNS. V was pared by 3 bases and J by 5 bases, with 16 bases between. The chain's CDR3 is CASSDPGRGGTEAFF. CDR3 nucleotides: TGTGCCAGCAGTGACCCCGGACGGGGGGGAACTGAAGCTTTCTTT.

Here the CDR3 reads CASSIGGGGSPLHF. In DNA, the CDR3 is TGTGCCAGTAGTATAGGCGGGGGCGGTTCACCCCTCCACTTT. V usage is TRBV19 and J usage is TRBJ1-6; possible D gene TRBD1, 6 bases. The CDR3 contains 14 residues. Trimming took off 1 base at V and 9 bases at J, with 10 bases between the two ends. The germline V gene has CDR1 LNHDA and CDR2 SQIVND (reference sequence).

The chain couples TRBV5-4 to TRBJ2-4; D remains ambiguous. CDR1 is SGHNT, CDR2 YYREEE, per germline (reference sequence). With 4 bases removed from V and 0 bases from J, the gap between germline ends came to 14 bases. This CDR3 is built from 16 residues. DNA for the CDR3: TGTGCCAGCAGCAATACATACCCGTTAGCCAAAAACATTCAGTACTTC. It specifies CASSNTYPLAKNIQYF.

V gene TRBV29-1 combines with J gene TRBJ1-5; no definite D call. Germline V lookup: CDR1 SQVTM, CDR2 ANQGSEA. The V end was cut by 4 bases, the J end by 8 bases, with 15 bases between. The CDR3 length is 13 residues. This chain's CDR3 is CSVVVGVGEPQHF. The CDR3 DNA sequence: TGCAGCGTTGTGGTCGGGGTCGGGGAGCCCCAGCATTTT.

The chain joins TRBV11-3 to TRBJ2-7; D not certain. V lost 3 bases and J lost 4, with 13 bases in between. From germline, CDR1 is SGHNT and CDR2 YENEEA. The CDR3 sequence is 14 residues long. The DNA for the CDR3 is TGTGCCAGCAGCTTTTCCCAACACGTTTACGAGCAGTACTTC. This codes for CASSFSQHVYEQYF.

V is TRBV29-1 and J is TRBJ1-4; 11 bases line up with TRBD1. The CDR3 sequence is 17 residues long. Germline CDR1 and CDR2: SQVTM and ANQGSEA. V shed 0 bases and J 0 bases; nucleotides not matched to a gene: 3. CDR3 nucleotide sequence: TGCAGCGTTGAAGATCGGGACAGGGGGGCAACTAATGAAAAACTGTTTTTT. It specifies CSVEDRDRGATNEKLFF.

This clone was seen just once. The DNA of the CDR3 is TGTGCCAGCAGCCCCCTGGCTGATATGAACACTGAAGCTTTCTTT. It encodes CASSPLADMNTEAFF. The chain employs TRBV7-2 and TRBJ1-1; no clear D. There are 15 residues in the CDR3. V lost 5 bases, J lost 0 bases, and 13 bases lay in between. Germline CDR1 and CDR2: SGHTA and FQGNSA.

This sequence joins TRBV7-8 and TRBJ1-2; D is unresolved. The CDR3 spans 15 residues. Germline V gives CDR1 SGHVS, CDR2 FQNEAQ. The V and J ends lost 4 bases and 1 base respectively, with 13 bases between them. CDR3 DNA sequence: TGTGCCAGCAGCTCCGGGGAGACCTATAACTATGGCTACACCTTC. Amino acids: CASSSGETYNYGYTF.

The chain is built from TRBV6-5 and TRBJ1-1; D is ambiguous. V lost 0 bases and J lost 7, with 9 bases in between. Germline CDR1 is MNHEY and CDR2 is SVGAGI. This CDR3 contains 13 residues. CDR3 protein: CASSYSRSYEAFF. The CDR3 DNA follows: TGTGCCAGCAGTTACTCGCGGTCATATGAAGCTTTCTTT.

The rearrangement joins TRBV19 to TRBJ1-1, with D possibly TRBD1 on 6 matching bases. CDR3 length equals 13 residues. Trimming took 7 bases from V and 2 from J, leaving 11 bases between them. Germline V gives CDR1 LNHDA, CDR2 SQIVND (reference sequence). The CDR3 reads CASTGQQNTEAFF. Written as DNA, the CDR3 is TGTGCCAGTACCGGACAGCAAAACACTGAAGCTTTCTTT.

The V gene is TRBV4-3, the J gene TRBJ1-2, with D unresolved. CDR3 size: 13 residues. V lost 2 bases and J lost 4, with 8 bases in between. Germline V lookup: CDR1 LGHNA, CDR2 YSLEER. The chain's CDR3 is CASSQIRAYGYTF. CDR3 sequence (DNA): TGCGCCAGCAGCCAAATCCGGGCCTATGGCTACACCTTC.

This chain joins TRBV28 and TRBJ1-2; D remains unclear. V lost 1 base and J lost 2, with 8 bases in between. Germline CDR1 reads MDHEN; CDR2 reads SYDVKM. The CDR3 consists of 14 residues. CDR3 nucleotide sequence: TGTGCCAGCAGTTTATCCCCCCAAAACTATGGCTACACCTTC. Protein: CASSLSPQNYGYTF.

Written as DNA, the CDR3 is TGTGCCAGCAGCCCCGGAGGTTATTCACCCCTCCACTTT. The encoded protein is CASSPGGYSPLHF. The chain recombines TRBV12-3 or TRBV12-4 with TRBJ1-6; D is uncertain. The germline V and J ends were trimmed by 6 bases and 8 bases, with 11 bases remaining between them. The CDR3 contains 13 residues.

The chain couples TRBV19 to TRBJ2-3; D may be TRBD2 (5 bases). Germline CDR1 is LNHDA and CDR2 is SQIVND (reference sequence). The CDR3 is made up of 14 amino acids. V lost 6 bases and J 3 bases, leaving 13 bases between the germline ends. This CDR3 reads CASRNVRRTDTQYF. CDR3 in DNA: TGTGCCAGTAGGAATGTAAGGAGGACAGATACGCAGTATTTT.

This clone was observed a single time. V and J are TRBV11-2 and TRBJ1-1; D is undetermined. The CDR3 has 11 residues. Trimming left V 7 bases short and J 4 bases short, with 7 bases between. The germline V gene encodes CDR1 SGHAT and CDR2 FQNNGV. The chain's CDR3 is CASTQTTEAFF. The CDR3 region has the DNA TGTGCCAGCACGCAAACCACTGAAGCTTTCTTT.

This chain links TRBV9 with TRBJ1-3, with D tentatively TRBD1 (5 bases). V dropped 5 bases and J dropped 6 bases, with 6 bases sitting between them. The germline V gene has CDR1 SGDLS and CDR2 YYNGEE. This CDR3 is 11 amino acids long. The DNA for the CDR3 is TGTGCCAGCAGGGGGGTAAACACCATATATTTT. Encoded protein: CASRGVNTIYF.

The gene calls are TRBV20-1 and TRBJ1-1; no reliable D call. The V end was cut by 3 bases, the J end by 7 bases, with 9 bases between. This CDR3 spans 11 amino acids. Germline CDR1 reads DFQATT; CDR2 reads SNEGSKA (reference sequence). DNA for the CDR3: TGCAGTGCTAGGAGTATTCTTGAAGCTTTCTTT. This encodes CSARSILEAFF.

The V and J genes are TRBV6-5 and TRBJ2-3; D tentatively fits TRBD1 or TRBD2 (5 bases each). The CDR3 is made up of 13 amino acids. CDR1 is MNHEY and CDR2 is SVGAGI in the germline V gene. Trimming left V 7 bases short and J 10 bases short, with 18 bases between. The CDR3 loop reads CASNPGPGQSQYF. The CDR3 DNA sequence: TGTGCCAGCAATCCGGGACCCGGGCAGTCGCAGTATTTT.

This sequence joins TRBV6-2 or TRBV6-3 and TRBJ1-1; D is unresolved. Germline V gene data show CDR1 as MNHEY and CDR2 as SVGEGT. The CDR3 has 13 amino acids. Trimming shortened V by 6 bases and J by 3 bases, and 11 bases separated the two germline ends. The CDR3 here is CASSTIGYTEAFF. The CDR3 DNA follows: TGTGCCAGCAGCACAATTGGGTACACTGAAGCTTTCTTT.

In its sample, this clone was seen once. This chain links TRBV5-1 with TRBJ2-5; 7 bases fit TRBD1. The junction had 7 bases not matched to a gene; V was cut back by 0 bases and J by 2 bases. Germline V gene lookup returns CDR1 SGHRS and CDR2 YFSETQ. This CDR3 comprises 16 residues. CDR3 in DNA: TGCGCCAGCAGCTTGGCCGACAGGGTTGGACAAGAGACCCAGTACTTC. It encodes CASSLADRVGQETQYF. Full variable domain (remainder filled in from reference TRBV5-1 and TRBJ2-5): KAGVTQTPRYLIKTRGQQVTLSCSPISGHRSVSWYQQTPGQGLQFLFEYFSETQRNKGNFPGRFSGRQFSNSRSEMNVSTLELGDSALYLCASSLADRVGQETQYFGPGTRLLVL.